Shown below are 19 T cell receptor beta chains from a single sample sequenced in a study of identical twins. One entry per CDR3 protein, called by TCRdb with MiXCR from the 5' RACE reads. This sample yields hundreds of thousands of distinct CDR3 sequences, of which over 8.5% are seen a single time; more than 0.75% belongs to the top ten. The same data also went into a second study, on yellow fever vaccine responses in identical twins.

The sample taken for sequencing was PBMCs. Source of these receptors: a woman aged 18-29 years in good health.

The chain links TRBV26 to TRBJ1-5; the tabulated D call, TRBD1, remains unverified against the DNA. TRBV26 is flagged as a pseudogene. CDR3 length equals 15 residues. The CDR3 DNA is TGTGCCAGCGGCCCCGGGCGGTTTAGCATTCAGCCCCAGCATTTT. Its translation: CASGPGRFSIQPQHF.

Only a few counts were recorded for this clonotype. The chain recombines TRBV12-3 or TRBV12-4 with TRBJ1-1; 9 nucleotides match TRBD1. CDR3 length: 16 residues. V lost 7 bases, J lost 0 bases, and 9 bases stayed unmatched. The CDR3: CASTPDRGLLNTEAFF. The CDR3 nucleotides read TGTGCCAGCACCCCGGACAGGGGCCTCTTGAACACTGAAGCTTTCTTT.

The V and J genes are TRBV24-1 and TRBJ2-5; TRBD1 agrees at 11 bases. Germline CDR1 KGHDR, CDR2 SFDVKD. The CDR3 has 15 amino acids. J gave up 5 bases and V 7 bases, and 8 bases lay outside the gene matches. CDR3 residues: CATSPWTGGGETQYF. The CDR3 coding sequence is TGTGCCACCAGCCCCTGGACAGGGGGCGGGGAGACCCAGTACTTC.

A few counts support this clonotype. The J gene is TRBJ2-7, the V gene TRBV5-1, with 7 bases that match TRBD1. V shed 5 bases and J 10 bases; nucleotides not matched to a gene: 15. The CDR3 sequence is 14 residues long. Germline V gene sequence: CDR1 SGHRS, CDR2 YFSETQ. CDR3 region: CASREDGTAVEQYF. The DNA of the CDR3 is TGCGCCAGCAGGGAGGACGGGACAGCAGTGGAACAGTACTTC.

A few counts support this clonotype. This sequence joins TRBV25-1 and TRBJ2-7, with D uncertain. The CDR3 totals 13 residues. CDR1 and CDR2 from the germline V gene are MGHDK and SYGVNS. Trimming left V 3 bases short and J 3 bases short, with 9 bases between. CDR3 nucleotide sequence: TGTGCCAGCAGTGATGGGAACAGCTACGAGCAGTACTTC. This encodes CASSDGNSYEQYF.

J is TRBJ2-4 and V is TRBV12-3 or TRBV12-4; tentatively, D is TRBD2 (6 bases). Trimming stripped 2 bases from V and 6 bases from J, with 14 bases between. CDR3 length: 15 residues. The CDR3 DNA follows: TGTGCCAGCAGTTTATCTGCCGGGGGTGGAAACATTCAGTACTTC. This gives the protein CASSLSAGGGNIQYF.

Only a few counts were recorded for this clonotype. The chain links TRBV7-2 to TRBJ2-1, with 8 bases fitting TRBD2. Germline lookup yields CDR1 SGHTA and CDR2 FQGNSA. After removal of 3 bases from V and 7 bases from J, the junction contained 8 bases not matched to a gene. There are 15 residues in the CDR3. The CDR3 region is CASSFGAGERNEQFF. CDR3 nucleotide sequence: TGTGCCAGCAGCTTTGGAGCGGGAGAGAGGAATGAGCAGTTCTTC.

This clonotype was counted between two and nine times. The chain combines TRBV5-1 with TRBJ1-1; D unclear. V lost 2 bases to trimming and J lost 3 bases, with 8 bases between them. Looked up from germline, CDR1 is SGHRS and CDR2 is YFSETQ. This CDR3 region has 13 residues. CDR3 sequence (DNA): TGCGCCAGCAGCTTCGAAGAGGACACTGAAGCTTTCTTT. This codes for CASSFEEDTEAFF.

This clonotype has ten or more counts. This chain connects TRBV29-1 to TRBJ2-1; 13 bases fit TRBD2. Germline CDR1 is SQVTM and CDR2 is ANQGSEA. Unmatched junction bases numbered 3, after V lost 7 bases and J lost 0 bases. The CDR3 spans 15 residues. CDR3 amino acids: CSGTSGGSSYNEQFF. DNA for the CDR3: TGCAGCGGGACTAGCGGGGGAAGCTCCTACAATGAGCAGTTCTTC.

The chain uses TRBV21-1 and TRBJ2-5; the DNA was not compared with TRBD1, the D call given in the table. TRBV21-1 is a pseudogene locus. The length of the CDR3 is 16 residues. The CDR3 region is CASSKWVTGVQETQYF. The CDR3 DNA reads TGTGCCAGCAGCAAATGGGTGACAGGGGTCCAAGAGACCCAGTACTTC.

This clonotype was seen a few times. The J gene is TRBJ2-5, the V gene TRBV6-1; tentative D call: TRBD2 (7 bases). Between the trimmed V and J ends, which lost 6 bases and 1 base, there was a span of 15 bases. Germline-derived CDR1 and CDR2 are MNHNS and SASEGT. This CDR3 spans 15 amino acids. For the CDR3, the DNA is TGTGCCAGCAGCCTACGGGGGGCGGGCCAAGAGACCCAGTACTTC. It codes for CASSLRGAGQETQYF.

This clonotype was seen at least ten times. The V call is TRBV6-2 or TRBV6-3, the J call TRBJ1-2; 7 nucleotides match TRBD1. V trimming: 8 bases; J trimming: 4 bases; junction bases outside the gene matches: 7. The length of the CDR3 is 13 residues. Per the germline V gene, CDR1 is MNHEY and CDR2 is SVGEGT. DNA of the CDR3: TGTGCCAGCCAGGGGGATGGCTTCTATGGCTACACCTTC. It codes for CASQGDGFYGYTF.

This clonotype appeared a few times. The J gene is TRBJ2-1, the V gene TRBV12-3 or TRBV12-4; D uncertain. The CDR3 covers 14 residues. V was pared by 0 bases and J by 4 bases, with 7 bases between. The CDR3, as DNA: TGTGCCAGCAGTTTAGCGGACGGGTACAATGAGCAGTTCTTC. Translated: CASSLADGYNEQFF.

V and J are TRBV4-2 and TRBJ2-2; TRBD2 matches 10 bases. Germline V lookup: CDR1 LGHNA, CDR2 YNFKEQ. J gave up 8 bases and V 0 bases, and 12 bases lay outside the gene matches. The CDR3 sequence is 18 residues long. As DNA, the CDR3 is TGTGCCAGCAGCCAAGATACCCCGACTAGCGGGCTCGGGGGGGAGCTGTTTTTT. Protein: CASSQDTPTSGLGGELFF.

CDR3 sequence (DNA): TGTGCCAGCAGTTGGATAAAGACAGGGAGGGAGCAGTTCTTC. Residues: CASSWIKTGREQFF. This rearrangement joins TRBV27 to TRBJ2-1; D might be TRBD1 (7 bases). Trimming stripped 4 bases from V and 10 bases from J, with 17 bases between. The CDR3 has 14 residues. Per germline, CDR1 MNHEY and CDR2 SMNVEV (reference sequence).

In its sample, this clonotype was seen a few times. The chain employs TRBV3-1 and TRBJ2-5, with TRBD2 matching 7 bases. Germline V gene lookup returns CDR1 LGHDT and CDR2 YNNKEL (reference sequence). This CDR3 contains 14 residues. V dropped 7 bases and J dropped 3; count of bases not matched to a gene: 8. CDR3 in amino acids: CASNLAEEEETQYF. The CDR3 nucleotides are TGTGCCAGCAACCTAGCGGAGGAAGAAGAGACCCAGTACTTC.

Ten or more counts support this clonotype. The chain carries TRBV7-2 and TRBJ2-5, with D tentatively TRBD2 (5 bases). Trimming stripped 2 bases from V and 3 bases from J, with 16 bases between. Germline CDR1 reads SGHTA; CDR2 reads FQGNSA. This CDR3 has 16 residues. CDR3 nucleotides: TGTGCCAGCAGCTTACTTTCCCGGGATGGGGAAGAGACCCAGTACTTC. It translates to CASSLLSRDGEETQYF. Full variable domain (outside the CDR3, taken from reference TRBV7-2 and TRBJ2-5): GAGVSQSPSNKVTEKGKDVELRCDPISGHTALYWYRQSLGQGLEFLIYFQGNSAPDKSGLPSDRFSAERTGGSVSTLTIQRTQQEDSAVYLCASSLLSRDGEETQYFGPGTRLLVL.

This clonotype came up many times. The chain links TRBV4-3 to TRBJ2-4; a possible D gene is TRBD1 (6 bases). The CDR3 runs to 18 residues. From germline, CDR1 is LGHNA and CDR2 YSLEER. With 0 bases removed from V and 0 bases from J, the gap between germline ends came to 15 bases. The CDR3 loop is CASSQEIDRSLAKNIQYF. CDR3 bases: TGCGCCAGCAGCCAAGAGATCGACAGGTCCTTAGCCAAAAACATTCAGTACTTC.

This clonotype was seen a single time. The rearrangement joins TRBV7-9 to TRBJ2-5; D is uncertain. The CDR3 is 13 amino acids. Trimming removed 9 bases from V and 5 bases from J, with 16 bases in between. From germline, CDR1 is SEHNR and CDR2 FQNEAQ (reference sequence). The CDR3 nucleotides read TGTGCCAGTCAGGCCAGCCAGAAGGAGACCCAGTACTTC. Translating it yields CASQASQKETQYF.